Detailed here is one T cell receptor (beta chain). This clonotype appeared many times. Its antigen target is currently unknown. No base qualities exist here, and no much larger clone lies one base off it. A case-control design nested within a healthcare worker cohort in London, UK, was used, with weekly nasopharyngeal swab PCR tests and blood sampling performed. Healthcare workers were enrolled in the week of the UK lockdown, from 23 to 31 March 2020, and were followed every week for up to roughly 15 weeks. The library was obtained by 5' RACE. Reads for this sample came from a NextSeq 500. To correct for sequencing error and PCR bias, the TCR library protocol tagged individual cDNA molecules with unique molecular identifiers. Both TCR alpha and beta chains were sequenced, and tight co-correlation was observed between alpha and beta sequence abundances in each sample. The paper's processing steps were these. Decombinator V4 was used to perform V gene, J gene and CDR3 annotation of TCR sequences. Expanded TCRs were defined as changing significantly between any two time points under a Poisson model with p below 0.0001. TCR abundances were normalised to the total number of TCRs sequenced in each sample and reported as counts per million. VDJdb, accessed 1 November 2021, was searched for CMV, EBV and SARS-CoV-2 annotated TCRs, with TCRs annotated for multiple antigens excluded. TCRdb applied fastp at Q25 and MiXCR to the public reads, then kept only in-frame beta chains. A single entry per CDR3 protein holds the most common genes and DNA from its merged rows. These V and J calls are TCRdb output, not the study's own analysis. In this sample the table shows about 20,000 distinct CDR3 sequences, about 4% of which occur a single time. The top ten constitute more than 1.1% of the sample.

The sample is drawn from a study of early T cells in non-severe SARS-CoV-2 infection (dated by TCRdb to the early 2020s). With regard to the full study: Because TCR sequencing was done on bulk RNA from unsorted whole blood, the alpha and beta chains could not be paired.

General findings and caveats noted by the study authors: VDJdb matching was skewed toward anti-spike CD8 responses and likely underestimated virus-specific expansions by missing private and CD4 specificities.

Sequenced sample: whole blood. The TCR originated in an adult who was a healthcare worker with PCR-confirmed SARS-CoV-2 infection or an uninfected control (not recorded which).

The DNA sequence is TGTGCCAGCAGCCCCTATAATTTGGGGAACACTGAAGCTTTCTTT. Its product reads: CASSPYNLGNTEAFF. The receptor chain draws on TRBV7-2 and TRBJ1-1; confidence is insufficient to name the D gene. There are 15 amino acids in the CDR3, from cysteine to phenylalanine inclusive. The sequence is cut down to CDR3 DNA, 45 bases in frame from base 1. Via the germline V gene, CDR1 is SGHTA and CDR2 FQGNSA. V is shortened by 5 bases, J by 1 base, and the region joining them spans 14 bases.